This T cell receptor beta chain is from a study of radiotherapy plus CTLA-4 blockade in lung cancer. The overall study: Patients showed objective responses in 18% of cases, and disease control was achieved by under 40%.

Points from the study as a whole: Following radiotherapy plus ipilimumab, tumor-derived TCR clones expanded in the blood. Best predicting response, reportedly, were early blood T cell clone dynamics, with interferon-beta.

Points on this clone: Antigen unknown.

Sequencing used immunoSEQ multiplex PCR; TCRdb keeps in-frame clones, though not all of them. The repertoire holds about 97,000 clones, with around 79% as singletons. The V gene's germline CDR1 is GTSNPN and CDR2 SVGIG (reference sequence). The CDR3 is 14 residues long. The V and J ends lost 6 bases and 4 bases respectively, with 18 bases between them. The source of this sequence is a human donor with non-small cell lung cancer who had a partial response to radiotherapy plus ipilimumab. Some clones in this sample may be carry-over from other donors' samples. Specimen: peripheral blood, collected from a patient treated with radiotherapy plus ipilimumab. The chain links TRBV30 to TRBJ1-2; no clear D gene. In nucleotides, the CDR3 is TGTGCCTGTAGGGAGGCCTTTCGTTCCTATGGCTACACCTTC. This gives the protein CACREAFRSYGYTF.